This T cell receptor beta chain was observed in a study of blood T cell repertoires in COVID-19. This CDR3 has 14 amino acids. Germline V lookup: CDR1 SEHNR, CDR2 FQNEAQ (reference sequence). V lost 2 bases and J 1 base, leaving 7 bases between the germline ends. Clones were read by immunoSEQ multiplex PCR, and TCRdb kept only the in-frame ones, dropping some. The sample carries some 130,000 clones, about four fifths recorded once. This chain joins TRBV7-9 and TRBJ2-3, with unresolved D. The receptor's source is a woman in her 50s with acute or convalescent COVID-19. Sequenced material: peripheral blood. The DNA of the CDR3 is TGTGCCAGCAGCTTATCCCGGGGCACAGATACGCAGTATTTT. This translates into CASSLSRGTDTQYF.